Shown below are 22 T cell receptor beta chains from a single sample sequenced in a study of shared clonotypes between healthy human individuals. Generated by immunoSEQ multiplex PCR, the TCRdb table keeps only in-frame clones and is missing some. The data hold approximately 1.1 million clones, with around 78% observed a single time. Material for sequencing was memory CD4+ T cells from PBMCs. Subset defined: CD45RA-negative fraction. The receptors here all came from a man between 18 and 35 years old in good health. Some clones in this sample may be carry-over from other donors' samples.

The chain combines TRBV7-2 with TRBJ1-5; TRBD1 might be the D (6 bases). Trimming left V 3 bases short and J 3 bases short, with 21 bases between. Germline CDR1 SGHTA, CDR2 FQGNSA. The CDR3 contains 18 residues. The CDR3 is CASSFIIQGAGPNQPQHF. The CDR3 nucleotides are TGTGCCAGCAGCTTCATAATACAGGGTGCAGGGCCCAATCAGCCCCAGCATTTT.

The chain recombines TRBV6-5 with TRBJ1-1; unclear D gene. Germline-derived CDR1 and CDR2 are MNHEY and SVGAGI. Trimming took off 10 bases at V and 4 bases at J, with 19 bases between the two ends. The CDR3 is 14 amino acids. CDR3 residues: CATIDPLAGTEAFF. The CDR3 coding sequence is TGTGCCACCATCGACCCCCTTGCGGGCACTGAAGCTTTCTTT.

The rearrangement uses TRBV27 and TRBJ2-3; 9 bases are a match to TRBD2. Trimming at V came to 6 bases and at J to 5 bases, leaving 9 bases not matched to a gene. The CDR3 loop spans 15 amino acids. Germline CDR1 and CDR2: MNHEY and SMNVEV (reference sequence). The CDR3 nucleotides read TGTGCCAGCAGCTCGCGGGGGGGGCGACGAGATACGCAGTATTTT. It translates to CASSSRGGRRDTQYF.

To note about this clone: This CDR3 is also generated by other DNA sequences in the sample. The CDR3 is CASSLGGDQPQHF. DNA of the CDR3: TGTGCCAGCAGCTTGGGTGGAGATCAGCCCCAGCATTTT. The V and J genes are TRBV5-6 and TRBJ1-5, with no clear D. V was clipped by 0 bases and J by 5 bases, with 6 bases between them. The germline V gene has CDR1 SGHDT and CDR2 YYEEEE. This CDR3 contains 13 residues.

This chain connects TRBV9 to TRBJ1-1, with a tentative D call TRBD1 (5 bases). The CDR3 is 15 residues long. Germline CDR1 and CDR2: SGDLS and YYNGEE. The germline V and J ends were trimmed by 4 bases and 4 bases, with 17 bases remaining between them. DNA of the CDR3: TGTGCCAGCAGCTCCAGGGTGCAGGGAATCACTGAAGCTTTCTTT. This sequence encodes CASSSRVQGITEAFF.

J is TRBJ2-1 and V is TRBV4-1; TRBD2 matches 14 bases. The CDR3 is 16 residues long. Trimming at V came to 2 bases and at J to 10 bases, leaving 7 bases not matched to a gene. CDR1 and CDR2 (germline): MGHRA, YSYEKL. CDR3 region: CASSQTGLAGDREQFF. DNA of the CDR3: TGCGCCAGCAGCCAAACGGGACTAGCGGGAGATCGGGAGCAGTTCTTC.

The V and J genes are TRBV5-1 and TRBJ2-1; a possible D gene is TRBD1 (5 bases). Deletions cut 0 bases from V and 2 bases from J, with 12 bases between. The CDR3 is made up of 16 amino acids. Germline assignment: CDR1 SGHRS and CDR2 YFSETQ. CDR3 amino acids: CASSLVVAQAYNEQFF. In nucleotides, the CDR3 is TGCGCCAGCAGCTTGGTTGTTGCACAGGCCTACAATGAGCAGTTCTTC. Drawing the rest from reference TRBV5-1 and TRBJ2-1, the complete variable domain is KAGVTQTPRYLIKTRGQQVTLSCSPISGHRSVSWYQQTPGQGLQFLFEYFSETQRNKGNFPGRFSGRQFSNSRSEMNVSTLELGDSALYLCASSLVVAQAYNEQFFGPGTRLTVL.

The rearrangement joins TRBV19 to TRBJ1-3, with TRBD1 as a possible D gene (5 bases). Trimming cost V 7 bases and J 0 bases, with 16 bases left between them. The CDR3 has 16 amino acids. Germline loops: CDR1 LNHDA, CDR2 SQIVND (reference sequence). The CDR3 nucleotides are TGTGCCAGTAAGAGGGACGGACTTTACTCTGGAAACACCATATATTTT. Protein product: CASKRDGLYSGNTIYF.

The CDR3 DNA follows: TGTGCCAGCAGTCCCATACAGGGCGGCCAGGGTTCAGAGACCCAGTACTTC. Amino acids: CASSPIQGGQGSETQYF. This rearrangement joins TRBV28 to TRBJ2-5, with D perhaps TRBD1 (6 bases). The CDR3 loop spans 17 amino acids. The germline gives CDR1 MDHEN, CDR2 SYDVKM. V was pared by 5 bases and J by 4 bases, with 23 bases between.

This clone was seen once. The gene calls are TRBV28 and TRBJ1-1; D remains ambiguous. The CDR3 totals 13 residues. Trimming took off 6 bases at V and 0 bases at J, with 8 bases between the two ends. CDR1 MDHEN and CDR2 SYDVKM come from the germline V gene. The CDR3 DNA follows: TGTGCCAGCAGAAGGGAGGTGAACACTGAAGCTTTCTTT. Amino acids: CASRREVNTEAFF.

The gene calls are TRBV5-6 and TRBJ2-5, with TRBD2 matching 9 bases. The V and J ends lost 5 bases and 5 bases, in that order; junction bases with no gene match: 7. The CDR3 totals 14 residues. In germline, CDR1 is SGHDT, CDR2 YYEEEE. This CDR3 reads CASRFSGSGETQYF. The DNA of the CDR3 is TGTGCCAGCAGATTTAGCGGGAGCGGGGAGACCCAGTACTTC.

The count of this clone is one. This chain links TRBV5-1 with TRBJ2-7; a possible D gene is TRBD1 (5 bases). The CDR3 is 15 residues long. Germline CDR1 SGHRS, CDR2 YFSETQ. Trimming stripped 0 bases from V and 4 bases from J, with 14 bases between. This CDR3 reads CASSLADGAYYEQYF. The DNA of the CDR3 is TGCGCCAGCAGCTTGGCCGATGGGGCATATTACGAGCAGTACTTC.

This clone appeared a single time. This chain uses TRBV6-5 with TRBJ2-7, with TRBD2 identical over 7 bases. This CDR3 region has 14 residues. Trimming cost V 0 bases and J 5 bases; bases outside gene matches: 4. Per the germline V gene, CDR1 is MNHEY and CDR2 is SVGAGI. The CDR3, as DNA: TGTGCCAGCAGTTACTCGAGGGGAGGGAACGAGCAGTACTTC. It encodes CASSYSRGGNEQYF.

The chain couples TRBV6-4 to TRBJ2-1; D not resolved. CDR3 length: 15 amino acids. V dropped 4 bases and J dropped 3 bases, with 13 bases sitting between them. Germline-derived CDR1 and CDR2 are MRHNA and SNTAGT. The CDR3 loop is CASSGARRDYNEQFF. CDR3 in DNA: TGTGCCAGCAGTGGGGCACGTAGGGACTACAATGAGCAGTTCTTC.

This clone was detected once. CDR3 coding DNA: TGTGCCAGCAGCCAAGGAGGACGGGGGCCGAATGAAAAACTGTTTTTT. This gives the protein CASSQGGRGPNEKLFF. This chain joins TRBV14 and TRBJ1-4; D perhaps matches TRBD1 (6 bases). CDR3 length: 16 amino acids. Per germline, CDR1 SGHDN and CDR2 FVKESK. The V end was cut by 1 base, the J end by 5 bases, with 14 bases between.

The chain couples TRBV5-1 to TRBJ1-1; 7 bases align to TRBD1. V lost 4 bases, J lost 11 bases, and 8 bases stayed unmatched. Germline V gives CDR1 SGHRS, CDR2 YFSETQ. The CDR3 is 12 amino acids. The CDR3 protein is CASSPQGGVAFF. CDR3 nucleotide sequence: TGCGCCAGCAGCCCCCAGGGGGGGGTGGCTTTCTTT.

The chain uses TRBV6-1 and TRBJ1-2; tentatively, D is TRBD1 (6 bases). Germline CDR1 and CDR2: MNHNS and SASEGT. This CDR3 region has 15 residues. V was trimmed by 2 bases and J by 0 bases, leaving 10 bases between them. CDR3 sequence reads: CASSEITGTNYGYTF. Here the CDR3 DNA reads TGTGCCAGCAGTGAAATAACAGGGACTAACTATGGCTACACCTTC.

This clone was seen a handful of times. V and J are TRBV10-3 and TRBJ1-5; no clear D gene. V shed 3 bases and J shed 3 bases, with 6 bases lying between them. This CDR3 contains 13 residues. Germline CDR1 is ENHRY and CDR2 is SYGVKD. The CDR3 protein is CAISDGLNQPQHF. In DNA, the CDR3 is TGTGCCATCAGTGACGGACTCAATCAGCCCCAGCATTTT.

CDR3 loop: CASSDPGNRGTDTQYF. CDR3 coding DNA: TGTGCCAGCAGCGACCCAGGGAACCGCGGCACAGATACGCAGTATTTT. This chain joins TRBV7-3 and TRBJ2-3; D is possibly TRBD1 (5 bases). The CDR3 is 16 residues long. Germline V gives CDR1 SGHTA, CDR2 FQGTGA. The V gene lost 5 bases and the J gene lost 1 base, with 16 bases spanning the gap.

This clone came up a few times. The CDR3 spells CASTSRRGAEAFF. In nucleotides, the CDR3 is TGTGCCAGCACCTCCAGGAGAGGGGCTGAAGCTTTCTTT. The chain recombines TRBV5-6 with TRBJ1-1; possibly TRBD1 for D (5 bases). V was cut by 6 bases and J by 6 bases, with 15 bases left in between. The CDR3 sequence is 13 residues long. Germline V gene data show CDR1 as SGHDT and CDR2 as YYEEEE.

To note about this clone: Other DNA sequences from this sample encode an identical CDR3 as well. This chain joins TRBV20-1 and TRBJ2-5; D remains unclear. The germline V and J ends were trimmed by 3 bases and 5 bases, with 4 bases remaining between them. Germline V gene sequence: CDR1 DFQATT, CDR2 SNEGSKA (reference sequence). The CDR3 covers 10 residues. CDR3 in amino acids: CSASGETQYF. The DNA of the CDR3 is TGCAGTGCTAGTGGCGAGACCCAGTACTTC.

A remark on this clone: One junction end does not reproduce the germline sequence, and a read error may be involved. The J gene is TRBJ2-2, the V gene TRBV5-1; D possibly corresponds to TRBD1 (5 bases). Germline V gene lookup returns CDR1 SGHRS and CDR2 YFSETQ. CDR3 length equals 14 residues. The CDR3 DNA reads as TGTGCCAGCAGCCGACAGAGGACCACCGGGGAGCTGTTTTTT. This translates into CASSRQRTTGELFF.